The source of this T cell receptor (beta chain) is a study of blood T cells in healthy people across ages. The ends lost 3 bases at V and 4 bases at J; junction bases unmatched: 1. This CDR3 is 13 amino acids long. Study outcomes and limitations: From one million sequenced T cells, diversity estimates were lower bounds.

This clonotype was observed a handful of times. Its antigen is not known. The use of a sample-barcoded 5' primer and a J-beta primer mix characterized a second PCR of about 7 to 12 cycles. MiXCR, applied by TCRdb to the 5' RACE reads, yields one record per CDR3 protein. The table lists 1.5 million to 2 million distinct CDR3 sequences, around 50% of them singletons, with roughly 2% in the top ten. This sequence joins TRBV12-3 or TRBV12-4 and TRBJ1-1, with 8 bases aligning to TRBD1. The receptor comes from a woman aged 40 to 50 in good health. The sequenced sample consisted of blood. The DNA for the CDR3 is TGTGCCAGCAGTTTTGACAGGGGCACTGAAGCTTTCTTT. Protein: CASSFDRGTEAFF.